Sequencing of this T cell receptor beta chain was carried out in a study of CD8+CD57+ T cells in acquired aplastic anemia. Study results and caveats: No significant difference in CD8+ Simpson's diversity was found between patients and controls.

Patients who underwent sequencing had shown CD8+CD57+ cell expansion by flow cytometry. Among the patients, all had severe acquired aplastic anemia. Therapy had not been given to patients before blood sampling. TCR beta VDJ and CDR3 profiles were obtained from a genomic DNA template. TCRdb independently ran MiXCR on the reads; one entry per CDR3 protein. The sample has roughly 180,000 distinct CDR3 sequences, about 44% seen once. This clonotype was found many times. The antigen is not known. V was clipped by 6 bases and J by 8 bases, with 16 bases between them. CDR1 ENHRY and CDR2 SYGVKD come from the germline V gene. The CDR3 runs to 13 residues.

The sequenced sample was sorted CD4+, CD8+, or CD8+CD57+ T cells (not recorded which) from PBMCs. The receptor comes from a human donor with aplastic anemia. V usage is TRBV10-3 and J usage is TRBJ1-2, with D unresolved. For the CDR3, the DNA is TGTGCCATCAGGAAAGACCTCGTGGGCGGCTACACCTTC. This gives the protein CAIRKDLVGGYTF.